This T cell receptor (beta chain) emerged from a study of T cells in Graves' hyperthyroidism and ophthalmopathy (dated by TCRdb to the late 2010s). The study in broad terms: Peripheral blood samples were taken at the time of initial diagnosis, prior to any treatment. After blood sampling, hyperthyroidism patients were treated with methimazole at a starting dose of 30 mg daily, and ophthalmopathy patients were treated with high-dose intravenous methylprednisolone. A discovery cohort of about a hundred patients, about 40 with Graves' ophthalmopathy and about 58 with stable Graves' hyperthyroidism, was used to find distinguishing TCR V-J signatures. TCR Vbeta CDR3 sequencing of approximately 140 peripheral blood samples (under 45 ophthalmopathy, roughly 72 hyperthyroidism and approximately 17 progressor patients) is reported in the paper. The study also compared thyroid tissue and blood T-cell repertoires from a handful of Graves' hyperthyroidism patients. The 95 to 100 discovery patients were randomly split 7:3 into training and test sets. Prospective prediction of ophthalmopathy was tested in an independent validation cohort consisting of fewer than 20 hyperthyroidism patients and approximately 16 patients who later progressed to ophthalmopathy. Broader findings and caveats from the paper: Sample size was not statistically predetermined, and blinding of investigators to group allocation was not performed. A 13 V-J signature model separated ophthalmopathy from stable hyperthyroidism, with just over 85% sensitivity and 81.08% specificity in cross-validation and 80%/75% in testing. In validation, the model predicted progression to ophthalmopathy with 55% to 71% sensitivity and over 72% specificity, a median of 6.5 months before onset. Most expanded thyroid clonotypes (frequency above 0.001) were also found in blood, which suggests that blood repertoires may mirror thyroid immune responses.

V loses 3 bases of germline sequence and J loses 4 bases, and the interval between the two ends is 7 bases. The CDR3, from cysteine to phenylalanine, totals 13 residues. CDR3 DNA is the only sequence kept; it has 39 bases, read in frame from the first base. The germline V gene encodes CDR1 MNHEY and CDR2 SMNVEV (reference sequence). This clonotype showed up many times. Its antigen is unknown. Base qualities were left out, and no much larger clone turns up one base away. Stable Graves' hyperthyroidism was defined as no progression to ophthalmopathy during 18 months of follow-up. Hyperthyroidism patients were newly diagnosed, with disease duration under 2 months, and aged 18 to 65 years. The study excluded patients with uncontrolled infections, other autoimmune diseases, pregnancy or lactation. Diagnoses were established on the basis of clinical symptoms, serum thyroxine and TRAb, thyroid ultrasound, and orbital computed tomography. PBMCs were separated from roughly 10 ml of fresh peripheral blood using Ficoll-Paque density gradient centrifugation. Total RNA was extracted with Trizol reagent, and quality was checked on an Agilent 2100 Bioanalyzer.

Amplification of TCR beta CDR3 regions was carried out from RNA transcripts. A first-round RT-PCR of the TCR CDR3 used the HTBI primer set with the Qiagen OneStep RT-PCR kit. Libraries were constructed in a second round of multiplex PCR, after which size selection and purification were carried out. Libraries were sequenced paired-end with 100 bp reads on an Illumina HiSeq2000. The paper's processing steps were these. SOAPnuke was used to process the raw data, removing reads that contained adapters or uncalled bases, had a mean Phred below 15, or lacked an exact match to the constant primer or identifier. High-quality paired reads were merged using COPE v1.2.5, and each unique nucleotide sequence was defined as a clonotype. MiTCR v1.1 was used to align clonotypes to the IMGT TRBV, TRBD and TRBJ reference segments. Analysis was restricted to V-J combinations with a frequency above 0.0001, which covered 99.2% of repertoires. The TCS score was defined as the ratio of F50 (clonal expansion) to E x V (chaos), calculated using BLOSUM62-based TCRdist between CDR3 peptides within each V-J. Welch's t-statistics and random forest reduced some 510 V-J features to 10 to 15, which were used in a naive Bayes classifier (R e1071). TCRdb's own reprocessing of the public reads used fastp at Q25 and MiXCR and kept productive beta chains. Each entry merges the rows of one CDR3 protein and shows their most common DNA and genes. The V and J calls were not made by the authors but by TCRdb's processing. Present in this sample are 470,000 or so distinct CDR3 sequences, around 21% of which were seen just once. Around 27% of the sample rests with the top ten.

The chain is made from TRBV27 and TRBJ1-5, with the identity of the D gene unclear. Specimen: blood. This clonotype was sampled from a man aged 18 to 29 with Graves' hyperthyroidism. The CDR3: CASSLIINQPQHF. At the DNA level, the sequence is TGTGCCAGCAGTTTGATTATTAATCAGCCCCAGCATTTT.